This T cell receptor (beta chain) was retrieved from a study of cytomegalovirus exposure and HLA in healthy donors (TCRdb year 2017). In terms of the full investigation: According to an earlier analysis of several hundred of the donors, about 179 million T cells yielded some 120 million unique TCR beta sequences and about 280 Gb of sequence data. The study aimed to test whether signatures of past pathogen exposure could be identified by cataloging public T cell receptors. A later genetic analysis took genome-wide SNP genotypes for about three fifths of the roughly 700 donors and used that subset as a discovery cohort. To predict cytomegalovirus infection status, the study brought together high-throughput TCR immunosequencing, statistical association of individual TCRs with disease status, and machine learning. In a later analysis, previously published TCR beta repertoires from hundreds of donors were re-analyzed and high-resolution HLA genotyping was added so that TCR occurrence patterns could be studied. An earlier analysis of roughly 600 of the donors used high-throughput TCR beta sequencing to judge whether each TCR beta V gene segment behaved as functional or pseudogenic. All discovery cohort repertoires had been generated using a single sequencing platform. Four or five DR-DQ haplotypes were treated as single units for association and clustering because of strong linkage in the cohort. Using immunosequencing, the study profiled T cell repertoires from 666 subjects and related those repertoires to cytomegalovirus serostatus. Besides the first cohort of roughly 640 subjects, a separate validation cohort made up of 95 to 150 different subjects was used. Class I and class II HLA loci were covered by the typing at four-digit resolution. Roughly 310 gigabases of sequencing data and around 87 million unique TCR sequences were included in an early release covering around 600 HLA-typed donors. Donor age, sex, ethnicity and CMV serostatus were collected together with the repertoire data. Rather than using new phenotypic data, the later analysis identified candidate immune exposures from TCR beta sequences and from how often those sequences occurred across donors. Among the roughly 400 genotyped donors, roughly 80% belonged to the genetic ancestry cluster associated with self-reported Caucasian donors. On average, 235,054 unique TCR beta nucleotide sequences were sequenced per donor among about 400 genotyped donors of the cohort, with around 19% of those sequences being non-productive. Typing coverage varied by locus: roughly 629-640 donors for A, B, C, DRB1 and DQB1; approximately 520 for DQA1; about 590 for DPA1; roughly 470 for DPB1. Points the paper makes about the study in general: Broadly in line with IMGT annotations, most TCR beta V segments showed up in productive rearrangements about 87% or about 30% of the time in an earlier analysis of roughly 590 of the donors. Some IMGT-functional V segments, including TRBV6-2 and TRBV6-3, could not be distinguished by the 87-base-pair reads and were therefore excluded. In vitro tests confirmed that a few of the cytomegalovirus-associated TCR beta chains recognize cytomegalovirus antigens. Because HLA typing was missing for some donors at each locus, association tests included only the typed subset. When HLA alleles, especially DR and DQ, strongly co-occurred, attributing TCR associations to individual alleles was difficult. A later analysis found that TCR association rates varied across HLA loci, with DRB1 alleles showing the most associated TCRs and HLA-C alleles the fewest. In a later genetic analysis, a missense DCLRE1C variant was associated with V-gene and J-gene trimming of TCR beta chains, and the association was replicated in an independent cohort. Most CMV-associated TCR beta chains appeared to be HLA-restricted in a later analysis, and the HLA associations seemed to be driven largely by CMV exposure. In a later genetic analysis, fewer N-insertions in productive TCRs were reported among donors in an Asian-associated ancestry cluster than the roughly 700-donor mean. It was suggested by the authors that the approach could potentially be generalized to other disease states and immunological phenotypes. Because counts were too low, seventeen rarely observed V segments, including chromosome 9 orphons, were excluded from the earlier analysis of fewer than 650 of the donors. At a false discovery rate of 0.05, a later analysis linked around 15,000 TCR beta sequences to specific HLA alleles. Correlated functional status among segregating V segments might be attributable to linkage disequilibrium, but an unknown experimental factor could not be ruled out. The cohort was sequenced for TCR beta chains only, and without alpha or paired-chain data the features that could be detected were limited. According to a later analysis, parvovirus B19, influenza, CMV and Epstein-Barr virus appeared linked to several top co-occurrence clusters. A further reported finding was that TCR beta sequences accurately predicted the HLA-A and HLA-B alleles for most subjects in the first cohort. Across donors, most TCR sequences were observed very rarely, whereas some public TCRs were present in many individuals. The study listed over 150 TCR beta chains as associated with cytomegalovirus. Immune exposure information for the cohort was limited to CMV serostatus. Sequencing depth was assumed to be roughly uniform across donors in the presence/absence analyses, though that assumption may not hold. A cluster of highly shared sequence variants was judged likely to be a technical artifact of the sequencing pipeline. The classifier was reported to diagnose cytomegalovirus status with high specificity and sensitivity in both the original cohort and the validation cohort. A later analysis found that HLA-associated TCR beta chains were more clonally expanded and had lower generation probabilities than equally common non-associated chains.

CDR1 is given as SGHRS and CDR2 as YFSETQ, both from the germline V gene. The cysteine opens and the phenylalanine closes a CDR3 of 15 amino acids. Left in the record is the CDR3 DNA by itself, 45 bases read in frame from the first base. The junction shows trimming of 6 bases on V and 2 bases on J, plus 18 bases between the germline ends. Libraries were prepared through the immunoSEQ multiplex PCR assay. A mixture of 60 forward primers for TCR Vbeta segments and 13 reverse primers for TCR Jbeta segments was used in the multiplex PCR. The CDR3 region of rearranged TCR beta genes was amplified from genomic DNA by a multiplex PCR assay. On the Illumina HiSeq System, the amplified TCR beta libraries were sequenced as 87-base-pair reads. As for how the authors treated the data: Across the 500 to 700 repertoires, a later analysis counted tens of millions of unique TCR beta chains, around 11 million of which were shared by at least two donors. A nearest-neighbor algorithm error-corrected the raw reads and collapsed the reads into unique sequences, merging closely related sequences to remove PCR and sequencing errors. V, D and J gene segments were assigned by aligning CDR3 sequences to IMGT reference sequences. Each retained sequence needed at least a six-nucleotide match to both a V gene segment and a J gene segment. Rearrangements were classified as productive when the CDR3 lacked stop codons and remained in frame with V and J, and all other rearrangements were classified as non-productive. CDR3 was defined according to IMGT convention as the region running from the second conserved V-encoded cysteine to the conserved J-encoded phenylalanine. Sequences without an unambiguous match to a single V gene segment were excluded from the earlier analysis of approximately 600 of the donors. In an earlier analysis of about 590 of the donors, a V segment was called functional when productive rearrangements were above 56.7%, and segregating when the standard deviation between donors exceeded 5%. A statistical classification framework was built to diagnose cytomegalovirus status from the catalog of TCR beta chain sequences. A later analysis assigned V and J genes by comparing TCR nucleotide sequences with IMGT/GENE-DB human TR gene sequences. The TCRdist pipeline was used in a later analysis to assign CDR3 sequences and most-parsimonious VDJ recombination scenarios. In a later analysis, each TCR beta chain was defined by its CDR3 amino acid sequence together with its V-gene family, and reads without a unique V-gene family were excluded. In a later analysis, 500 to 700 highly shared, low-generation-probability nucleotide sequences were removed to address suspected cross-contamination and a sequencing artifact. In a later analysis, a clonal expansion index for each public chain was calculated from normalized within-repertoire ranks of inferred template counts. Generation probabilities in a later analysis came from a VDJ recombination model fitted to out-of-frame rearrangements, and those results were checked against IGoR. In a later analysis, hypergeometric tests were used to score TCR-TCR, TCR-HLA and TCR-CMV co-occurrence, with a repertoire-size bias correction applied to TCR pairs. A later analysis estimated false discovery rates by permuting HLA or CMV assignments 20 times. A later analysis grouped co-occurring TCRs with DBSCAN, adding TCRdist sequence similarity when clustering within HLA-allele-positive subsets. Repertoires with fewer than 30,000 or more than 120,000 public chains were left out of co-occurrence clustering, as were several repertoires with anomalous nucleotide sharing. The clones in this table, taken by TCRdb from immuneACCESS, are in-frame only. Not every clone is retained; where verified, under half of the shortfall comes from an unresolved V gene, and the cause of the rest is unknown. The V and J calls and clone size come from that table; D and trimming were worked out from the DNA. This sample holds approximately 140,000 clones; 77% were observed only once. 1.5% to 2% of the sample is in the top ten clones.

As to this clone: Its recognized antigen is unknown. The input lacks base qualities; no much larger clone sits a single base away.

The cohort consisted of 666 healthy bone marrow donors. At the time of sampling, every cohort member was nominally healthy, though immune exposures that went unrecorded were likely present. The donor was CMV seronegative and belonged to the group of 352 seronegative cohort members. Each donor provided a peripheral blood sample, and peripheral blood mononuclear cells were used for TCR beta sequencing. Genomic DNA extraction from the blood cell samples was performed with the Qiagen DNeasy Blood Extraction Kit. Sequences were obtained from PBMCs. The rearranged chain carries TRBV5-1 and TRBJ2-7; the D gene is perhaps TRBD1, from 5 matching bases. This sequence was found in a female donor in good health and CMV-seronegative. The CDR3 loop reads CASTGYRGRTYEQYF. The DNA reads TGCGCCAGCACCGGATATAGGGGCAGAACCTACGAGCAGTACTTC.